This T cell receptor (beta chain) was identified during a study of blood T cell repertoires in COVID-19. The assay was immunoSEQ multiplex PCR, and TCRdb's table has in-frame clones only and misses some. The table records under 450,000 clones, approximately 93% of them present only once. Recruitment covered about 25 US areas and drew participants whose ages spanned roughly 18 to 89 years. Cohort allocation depended upon clinical history that participants reported. CDR1 KGHDR and CDR2 SFDVKD come from the germline V gene. The CDR3 has 13 amino acids. V was pared by 5 bases and J by 5 bases, with 11 bases between.

The chain couples TRBV24-1 to TRBJ1-1, with D unresolved. This sequence was found in a woman aged 40 to 50 who had been exposed to COVID-19. Sequencing was done on a sample of PBMCs or T cells enriched from blood (not recorded which). The CDR3 here is CATSGAGTTEAFF. CDR3 bases: TGTGCCACCAGTGGGGCAGGCACGACTGAAGCTTTCTTT.